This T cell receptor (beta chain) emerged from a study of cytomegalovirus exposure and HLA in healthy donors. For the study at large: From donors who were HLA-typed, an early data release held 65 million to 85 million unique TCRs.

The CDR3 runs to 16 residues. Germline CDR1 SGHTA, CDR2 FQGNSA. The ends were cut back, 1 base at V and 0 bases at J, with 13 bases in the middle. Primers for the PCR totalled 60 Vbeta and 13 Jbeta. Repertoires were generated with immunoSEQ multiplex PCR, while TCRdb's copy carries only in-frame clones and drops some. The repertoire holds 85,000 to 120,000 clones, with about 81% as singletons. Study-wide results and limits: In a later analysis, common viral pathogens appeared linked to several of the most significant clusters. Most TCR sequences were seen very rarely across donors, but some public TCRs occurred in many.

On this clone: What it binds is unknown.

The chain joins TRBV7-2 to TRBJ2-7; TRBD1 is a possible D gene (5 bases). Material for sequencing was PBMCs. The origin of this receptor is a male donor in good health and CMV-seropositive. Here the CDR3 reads CASSLVWGSNSYEQYF. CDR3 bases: TGTGCCAGCAGCTTAGTATGGGGCAGTAACTCCTACGAGCAGTACTTC.